The clone carrying this T cell receptor (beta chain) was observed many times. Its antigen is still unknown. CDR1 is SGHTA and CDR2 is FQGNSA in the germline V gene. CDR3 length equals 14 residues. Trimming cost V 5 bases and J 4 bases, with 15 bases left between them. Individual cDNA molecules each received unique molecular identifiers attached to them. A single record per CDR3 protein comes from TCRdb applying MiXCR to the 5' RACE reads. This table has about 69,000 distinct CDR3 sequences, around a tenth appearing once. This sample stems from a study of early T cells in non-severe SARS-CoV-2 infection. Across the study: Sequenced bulk RNA came from whole blood that was unsorted, and chains were unpaired. Study-level findings and limits: Private and CD4 specificities were missed by VDJdb matching, skewed to anti-spike CD8.

The source of this sequence is an adult who was a healthcare worker with PCR-confirmed SARS-CoV-2 infection or an uninfected control (not recorded which). Sequencing input: whole blood. V is TRBV7-2 and J is TRBJ2-7, with D unresolved. Here the CDR3 reads CASSLLRTEYEQYF. The CDR3 region has the DNA TGTGCCAGCAGCCTCTTGAGGACCGAATACGAGCAGTACTTC.